A single sample is the source of the 32 T cell receptor beta chains below, sequenced in a study of blood T cells in healthy people across ages. Primers used in a second PCR of roughly 7 to 12 cycles were a sample-barcoded 5' primer and a J-beta primer mix. One entry per CDR3 protein, called by TCRdb with MiXCR from the 5' RACE reads. The sample has roughly 800,000 distinct CDR3 sequences, about 26% seen once. These data were likewise used in another study, on T cells of mothers and their children.

Material: blood. The receptors originated from a boy between 10 and 17 years old in good health.

This clonotype was detected only a few times. V is TRBV5-1 and J is TRBJ2-5; 8 nucleotides align to TRBD1. The J call may be wrong; the DNA end is better matched by TRBJ2-1. The CDR3 extends over 14 amino acids. The germline gives CDR1 SGHRS, CDR2 YFSETQ. The CDR3 DNA reads TGCGCCAGCAGGGAGTGGACAGGGACGAATGAGCAGTTCTTC. This encodes CASREWTGTNEQFF.

The rearrangement uses TRBV28 and TRBJ2-1, with 7 bases lining up with TRBD2. In germline, CDR1 is MDHEN, CDR2 SYDVKM. The CDR3 runs 15 residues. V lost 5 bases and J lost 2; bases outside the gene matches: 6. For the CDR3, the DNA is TGTGCCAGCAGTACTTCTAGCGGCCCCTACAATGAGCAGTTCTTC. It encodes CASSTSSGPYNEQFF.

The chain joins TRBV6-2 or TRBV6-3 to TRBJ1-2; possible D gene TRBD1, 6 bases. This CDR3 contains 14 residues. Looked up from germline, CDR1 is MNHEY and CDR2 is SVGEGT. V lost 10 bases and J 8 bases, leaving 23 bases between the germline ends. The CDR3 region has the DNA TGTGCCACGGATCCAAAGGGGGGCGCAGGAGGCTACACCTTC. Amino acid sequence: CATDPKGGAGGYTF.

V is TRBV2 and J is TRBJ2-1; tentatively, D is TRBD1 (6 bases). Judging by the DNA end, TRBJ2-7 fits better; the J call may be wrong. The CDR3 covers 13 residues. Germline CDR1 and CDR2: SNHLY and FYNNEI. The DNA for the CDR3 is TGTGCCAGCAGATGGACAGAGACCTACGAGCAGTACTTC. This codes for CASRWTETYEQYF.

The chain combines TRBV28 with TRBJ1-2; D not resolved. This CDR3 is 11 amino acids long. Germline CDR1 reads MDHEN; CDR2 reads SYDVKM. The V and J ends lost 6 bases and 4 bases respectively, with 6 bases between them. The CDR3 DNA follows: TGTGCCAGCAGCGCAGTCTATGGCTACACCTTC. Translated: CASSAVYGYTF.

This rearrangement joins TRBV7-9 to TRBJ2-3; no definite D call. V gave up 3 bases and J gave up 0 bases, with 10 bases separating them. The CDR3 runs to 15 residues. The germline gives CDR1 SEHNR, CDR2 FQNEAQ (reference sequence). CDR3 sequence reads: CASSLWQTSTDTQYF. CDR3 DNA: TGTGCCAGCAGCTTGTGGCAAACTAGCACAGATACGCAGTATTTT.

In its sample, this clonotype was seen a few times. The chain links TRBV6-1 to TRBJ2-5; TRBD2 aligns across 12 bases. CDR1 is MNHNS and CDR2 is SASEGT in the germline V gene. The CDR3 has 14 amino acids. V trimming: 7 bases; J trimming: 4 bases; junction bases outside the gene matches: 4. As DNA, the CDR3 is TGTGCCAGCACCCTAGCGGGGGGGATAGAGACCCAGTACTTC. Translating it yields CASTLAGGIETQYF.

This CDR3 reads CASSQERDRANYGYTF. The CDR3 DNA is TGTGCCAGCAGCCAAGAAAGGGACCGAGCCAACTATGGCTACACCTTC. The chain couples TRBV3-1 to TRBJ1-2, with D possibly matching TRBD1 (5 bases). In germline, CDR1 is LGHDT, CDR2 YNNKEL (reference sequence). The CDR3 covers 16 residues. Trimming left V 0 bases short and J 2 bases short, with 13 bases between.

The sample holds a few counts of this clonotype. This chain connects TRBV14 to TRBJ1-1, with D hard to call. Trimming left V 2 bases short and J 5 bases short, with 12 bases between. The CDR3 consists of 14 residues. Germline V lookup: CDR1 SGHDN, CDR2 FVKESK. In nucleotides, the CDR3 is TGTGCCAGCAGCCAATTAATATCGGATACTGAAGCTTTCTTT. Protein sequence: CASSQLISDTEAFF.

J is TRBJ1-1 and V is TRBV6-5, with 7 bases lining up with TRBD1. Looked up from germline, CDR1 is MNHEY and CDR2 is SVGAGI. The CDR3 totals 17 residues. V lost 2 bases and J lost 0; bases outside the gene matches: 9. The CDR3 DNA reads as TGTGCCAGCAGTTACATCGAACAGGGGAGTATGAACACTGAAGCTTTCTTT. It specifies CASSYIEQGSMNTEAFF.

For the CDR3, the DNA is TGCAGCGTTCCGGGAAGGGGGGGGAATAATGAGCAGTTCTTC. It translates to CSVPGRGGNNEQFF. The J gene is TRBJ2-1, the V gene TRBV29-1, with D perhaps TRBD2 (7 bases). The CDR3 consists of 14 residues. The germline V gene has CDR1 SQVTM and CDR2 ANQGSEA. Trimming removed 5 bases from V and 7 bases from J, with 18 bases in between.

This clonotype was seen repeatedly, ten times or more. J is TRBJ2-5 and V is TRBV12-3 or TRBV12-4, with D hard to call. Trimming stripped 2 bases from V and 1 base from J, with 5 bases between. This CDR3 spans 13 amino acids. CDR3 coding DNA: TGTGCCAGCAGTTTATCCATCCAAGAGACCCAGTACTTC. It is translated as CASSLSIQETQYF.

V is TRBV30 and J is TRBJ2-5; D gene ambiguous. The V end was cut by 0 bases, the J end by 4 bases, with 9 bases between. CDR1 is GTSNPN and CDR2 is SVGIG in the germline V gene (reference sequence). The CDR3 totals 13 residues. The CDR3: CAWSVLFGETQYF. For the CDR3, the DNA is TGTGCCTGGAGTGTACTTTTTGGAGAGACCCAGTACTTC.

The chain employs TRBV11-3 and TRBJ2-3, with 8 bases identical to TRBD2. Germline loops: CDR1 SGHNT, CDR2 YENEEA. V shed 5 bases and J 5 bases; nucleotides not matched to a gene: 6. The CDR3 runs to 14 residues. DNA of the CDR3: TGTGCCAGCAGCCCCCCAGCGGGGGTAGATACGCAGTATTTT. It translates to CASSPPAGVDTQYF.

This clonotype has only a few counts. The chain joins TRBV30 to TRBJ1-2; unclear D gene. The CDR3 has 13 amino acids. V was pared by 1 base and J by 3 bases, with 9 bases between. Germline V CDR1 and CDR2: GTSNPN, SVGIG (reference sequence). The CDR3: CAWSDTTYYGYTF. The CDR3 DNA reads as TGTGCCTGGAGTGATACAACCTACTATGGCTACACCTTC.

This clonotype came up a few times. The chain joins TRBV25-1 to TRBJ2-5, with TRBD2 matching 7 bases. Germline lookup yields CDR1 MGHDK and CDR2 SYGVNS. After removal of 1 base from V and 2 bases from J, the junction contained 4 bases not matched to a gene. The CDR3 is made up of 15 amino acids. DNA for the CDR3: TGTGCCAGCAGTGAATGGGGAGGGCGGCAAGAGACCCAGTACTTC. Amino acids: CASSEWGGRQETQYF.

This clonotype was seen a few times. This chain links TRBV6-2 or TRBV6-3 with TRBJ2-1; D possibly corresponds to TRBD1 (6 bases). Germline CDR1 is MNHEY and CDR2 is SVGEGT. The CDR3 runs 15 residues. Trimming took off 9 bases at V and 1 base at J, with 16 bases between the two ends. CDR3 amino acids: CASKRERGSYNEQFF. CDR3 nucleotide sequence: TGTGCCAGTAAAAGGGAGAGGGGGTCCTACAATGAGCAGTTCTTC.

The sample holds a few counts of this clonotype. This chain links TRBV12-3 or TRBV12-4 with TRBJ1-4, with D perhaps matching TRBD1 (6 bases). The V gene lost 3 bases and the J gene lost 8 bases, with 13 bases spanning the gap. The CDR3 length is 14 residues. The CDR3 DNA reads TGTGCCAGCAGTTTCGGCAGGGGAGGGGAAAAACTGTTTTTT. Its protein is CASSFGRGGEKLFF.

A note on this clonotype: The junction does not match germline at one end; this may be a read error. This chain connects TRBV7-9 to TRBJ1-4, with D maybe TRBD1 (5 bases). The germline gives CDR1 SEHNR, CDR2 FQNEAQ (reference sequence). The CDR3 totals 14 residues. CDR3: CASSFRGLNERLFF. CDR3 DNA sequence: TGTGCCAGCAGCTTCCGGGGCCTTAATGAAAGACTGTTTTTT. The full variable domain, rest sourced from reference TRBV7-9 and TRBJ1-4, is DTGVSQNPRHKITKRGQNVTFRCDPISEHNRLYWYRQTLGQGPEFLTYFQNEAQLEKSRLLSDRFSAERPKGSFSTLEIQRTEQGDSAMYLCASSFRGLNERLFFGSGTQLSVL.

This clonotype was seen more than once but under ten times. This rearrangement joins TRBV3-1 to TRBJ2-7; weak D call: TRBD1 (6 bases). Deletions cut 4 bases from V and 0 bases from J, with 13 bases between. The CDR3 sequence is 15 residues long. Germline CDR1 and CDR2: LGHDT and YNNKEL (reference sequence). CDR3 residues: CASSLLPGDSYEQYF. CDR3 in DNA: TGTGCCAGCAGCCTGCTCCCAGGGGACTCCTACGAGCAGTACTTC.

The sample holds a few counts of this clonotype. V gene TRBV5-1 combines with J gene TRBJ2-5; 7 bases match TRBD1. V lost 5 bases to trimming and J lost 1 base; unmatched junction nucleotides: 14. Germline values: CDR1 SGHRS, CDR2 YFSETQ. The CDR3 consists of 17 residues. CDR3 nucleotide sequence: TGCGCCAGCAGACGCACCCAGGCAGGGGGTTTCCAAGAGACCCAGTACTTC. It translates to CASRRTQAGGFQETQYF.

CDR3 sequence (DNA): TGTGCCAGCAGCCCAACGCAATTTGCCGGGCCCCTTTCCTACGAGCAGTACTTC. Translating it yields CASSPTQFAGPLSYEQYF. This chain connects TRBV7-9 to TRBJ2-7, with D unresolved. This CDR3 contains 18 residues. Germline values: CDR1 SEHNR, CDR2 FQNEAQ (reference sequence). V lost 5 bases and J 1 base, leaving 24 bases between the germline ends.

This clonotype was counted many times. The rearrangement uses TRBV29-1 and TRBJ2-5; TRBD1 matches at 8 bases. V lost 7 bases and J lost 4; bases outside the gene matches: 2. This CDR3 is 11 amino acids long. The germline V gene has CDR1 SQVTM and CDR2 ANQGSEA. The DNA for the CDR3 is TGCAGCGCAACAGGGGGAGAGACCCAGTACTTC. The encoded protein is CSATGGETQYF.

The chain joins TRBV5-1 to TRBJ2-7, with 13 bases that match TRBD2. The CDR3 length is 15 residues. CDR1 is SGHRS and CDR2 is YFSETQ in the germline V gene. The ends lost 4 bases at V and 4 bases at J; junction bases unmatched: 5. CDR3 DNA: TGCGCCAGCAGCGACGGGACTAGCGGGACTTACGAGCAGTACTTC. Amino acids: CASSDGTSGTYEQYF.

This chain joins TRBV12-3 or TRBV12-4 and TRBJ2-3, with TRBD2 matching over 14 bases. This CDR3 spans 18 amino acids. V shed 1 base, J shed 1 base, and the junction held 4 bases outside the gene matches. CDR3 coding DNA: TGTGCCAGCAGTTTAGGACTAGCGGGGGGGCCCGGCACAGATACGCAGTATTTT. Encoded protein: CASSLGLAGGPGTDTQYF.

The CDR3 DNA is TGTGCCAGCAGCCAACGGGACAGCACTCCCGGGGAGCTGTTTTTT. Its protein is CASSQRDSTPGELFF. J is TRBJ2-2 and V is TRBV4-2; 7 nucleotides agree with TRBD1. CDR3 size: 15 residues. The germline gives CDR1 LGHNA, CDR2 YNFKEQ. The junction had 6 bases not matched to a gene; V was cut back by 2 bases and J by 6 bases.

The V gene is TRBV11-2, the J gene TRBJ2-3, with 7 bases aligning to TRBD2. The germline gives CDR1 SGHAT, CDR2 FQNNGV. This CDR3 comprises 16 residues. The junction had 8 bases not matched to a gene; V was cut back by 5 bases and J by 0 bases. The DNA for the CDR3 is TGTGCCAGCAGCCAATGGGGGGGGACGAGCACAGATACGCAGTATTTT. The encoded protein is CASSQWGGTSTDTQYF.

The chain employs TRBV5-6 and TRBJ2-6, with D maybe TRBD1 (5 bases). Germline V lookup: CDR1 SGHDT, CDR2 YYEEEE. Trimming took off 1 base at V and 0 bases at J, with 17 bases between the two ends. The CDR3 is 19 amino acids. The CDR3: CASSLLSRVLYSGANVLTF. For the CDR3, the DNA is TGTGCCAGCAGCTTGTTAAGCAGGGTATTGTACTCTGGGGCCAACGTCCTGACTTTC. The variable domain in full, completed from reference TRBV5-6 and TRBJ2-6, reads DAGVTQSPTHLIKTRGQQVTLRCSPKSGHDTVSWYQQALGQGPQFIFQYYEEEERQRGNFPDRFSGHQFPNYSSELNVNALLLGDSALYLCASSLLSRVLYSGANVLTFGAGSRLTVL.

The chain is built from TRBV27 and TRBJ2-7; 7 bases are shared with TRBD1. V lost 5 bases to trimming and J lost 5 bases; unmatched junction nucleotides: 9. This CDR3 has 14 residues. In germline, CDR1 is MNHEY, CDR2 SMNVEV (reference sequence). CDR3 sequence reads: CASSAQRQGDEQYF. In DNA, the CDR3 is TGTGCCAGCAGTGCCCAACGACAGGGAGACGAGCAGTACTTC.

The rearrangement links TRBV2 to TRBJ1-6, with TRBD1 as a possible D gene (5 bases). There are 15 residues in the CDR3. Germline V gene lookup returns CDR1 SNHLY and CDR2 FYNNEI. V was clipped by 7 bases and J by 7 bases, with 17 bases between them. DNA for the CDR3: TGTGCCAGCACCCAATCGGGGGTCGTCAATTCACCCCTCCACTTT. Protein sequence: CASTQSGVVNSPLHF.

This clonotype has just a few counts. The V call is TRBV9, the J call TRBJ1-2; no clear D gene. Germline V gene lookup returns CDR1 SGDLS and CDR2 YYNGEE. V was clipped by 7 bases and J by 7 bases, with 23 bases between them. This CDR3 is built from 15 residues. The CDR3 nucleotides are TGTGCCAGCCCCCCGGGAGGGCCCGGATATTTTGGCTACACCTTC. It specifies CASPPGGPGYFGYTF.

The gene calls are TRBV5-1 and TRBJ2-5, with a possible D match to TRBD2 (5 bases). The CDR3 is 14 amino acids. Looked up from germline, CDR1 is SGHRS and CDR2 is YFSETQ. V lost 4 bases, J lost 5 bases, and 15 bases lay in between. CDR3 in amino acids: CASSPGGFRETQYF. CDR3 in DNA: TGCGCCAGCAGCCCCGGAGGCTTTCGGGAGACCCAGTACTTC.